The 18 T cell receptor beta chains listed next were all sequenced from one sample in a study of blood T cell repertoires in COVID-19. TCRdb's copy holds only in-frame clones and misses some; the assay was immunoSEQ multiplex PCR. The repertoire holds more than 150,000 clones, with approximately 86% as singletons. Sequenced: peripheral blood. These TCRs come from a man aged 55 to 69 with COVID-19, enrolled during active disease.

The gene calls are TRBV18 and TRBJ2-3; D not certain. Germline assignment: CDR1 KGHSH and CDR2 LQKENI. The V gene lost 1 base and the J gene lost 6 bases, with 5 bases spanning the gap. The CDR3 contains 12 residues. Written as DNA, the CDR3 is TGTGCCAGCTCACCACTTATTGATACGCAGTATTTT. Its protein product is CASSPLIDTQYF.

The CDR3 DNA is TGTGCCATCAAATCTTCTAGCGGGAGGGCAGATACGCAGTATTTT. Its translation: CAIKSSSGRADTQYF. This rearrangement joins TRBV10-3 to TRBJ2-3; 12 bases align to TRBD2. V dropped 7 bases and J dropped 4; count of bases not matched to a gene: 6. From germline, CDR1 is ENHRY and CDR2 SYGVKD. The CDR3 runs to 15 residues.

This clone was detected a few times. This rearrangement joins TRBV6-5 to TRBJ2-7; 8 bases line up with TRBD1. Trimming removed 6 bases from V and 2 bases from J; junction bases left unmatched: 9. CDR1 is MNHEY, CDR2 SVGAGI, per germline. The CDR3 loop spans 15 amino acids. CDR3 DNA: TGTGCCAGCAGCCTCCTGGGGACAGGTACCTACGAGCAGTACTTC. Its translation: CASSLLGTGTYEQYF.

The V gene is TRBV5-1, the J gene TRBJ2-2; D might be TRBD2 (6 bases). In germline, CDR1 is SGHRS, CDR2 YFSETQ. The germline V and J ends were trimmed by 7 bases and 5 bases, with 6 bases remaining between them. The CDR3 contains 11 residues. The CDR3 here is CASRGTGELFF. CDR3 DNA: TGCGCCAGCCGGGGGACCGGGGAGCTGTTTTTT.

The chain employs TRBV6-6 and TRBJ2-7; TRBD2 matches 9 bases. Germline-derived CDR1 and CDR2 are MNHNY and SVGAGI (reference sequence). There are 13 residues in the CDR3. The V segment lost 8 bases and the J segment 4 bases; nucleotides outside the gene matches: 6. The CDR3 DNA is TGTGCCAGCCAAGCCGCGGGAGGGTACGAGCAGTACTTC. Translation: CASQAAGGYEQYF.

The rearrangement uses TRBV5-4 and TRBJ1-5; unclear D gene. Germline V gives CDR1 SGHNT, CDR2 YYREEE (reference sequence). This CDR3 spans 16 amino acids. V lost 4 bases and J lost 0, with 14 bases in between. The CDR3 sequence: CASSDGSGISNQPQHF. The CDR3 region has the DNA TGTGCCAGCAGCGACGGGAGTGGGATTAGCAATCAGCCCCAGCATTTT.

The chain recombines TRBV7-8 with TRBJ2-2, with a weak D call TRBD2 (6 bases). The V and J ends lost 4 bases and 0 bases respectively, with 15 bases between them. The CDR3 sequence is 17 residues long. The V gene's germline CDR1 is SGHVS and CDR2 FQNEAQ. This CDR3 reads CASSWIQSGPNTGELFF. The CDR3 nucleotides read TGTGCCAGCAGCTGGATCCAGAGCGGGCCGAACACCGGGGAGCTGTTTTTT. The whole variable domain, filled in from reference TRBV7-8 and TRBJ2-2, reads GAGVSQSPRYKVAKRGQDVALRCDPISGHVSLFWYQQALGQGPEFLTYFQNEAQLDKSGLPSDRFFAERPEGSVSTLKIQRTQQEDSAVYLCASSWIQSGPNTGELFFGEGSRLTVL.

This clone showed up just a few times. The chain is built from TRBV2 and TRBJ2-2; D is unclear. Trimming removed 5 bases at V and 4 bases at J, with 8 bases between. Germline V gene sequence: CDR1 SNHLY, CDR2 FYNNEI. There are 13 residues in the CDR3. CDR3 nucleotides: TGTGCCAGCAGTAACGGAGTCACCGGGGAGCTGTTTTTT. It specifies CASSNGVTGELFF.

The chain links TRBV7-9 to TRBJ1-5; 12 bases are shared with TRBD1. The V gene's germline CDR1 is SEHNR and CDR2 FQNEAQ (reference sequence). J was trimmed by 6 bases and V by 3 bases; bases with no gene match: 6. The CDR3 sequence is 16 residues long. CDR3 in DNA: TGTGCCAGCAGCTTGGGGACAGGGGGCTTGGTTCAGCCCCAGCATTTT. Translation gives CASSLGTGGLVQPQHF. Full variable domain (remainder filled in from reference TRBV7-9 and TRBJ1-5): DTGVSQNPRHKITKRGQNVTFRCDPISEHNRLYWYRQTLGQGPEFLTYFQNEAQLEKSRLLSDRFSAERPKGSFSTLEIQRTEQGDSAMYLCASSLGTGGLVQPQHFGDGTRLSIL.

The rearrangement joins TRBV19 to TRBJ2-3, with D tentatively TRBD1 (6 bases). Trimming shortened V by 3 bases and J by 4 bases, and 8 bases separated the two germline ends. Germline V gene data show CDR1 as LNHDA and CDR2 as SQIVND (reference sequence). This CDR3 has 13 residues. The CDR3 region is CASSIRGPDTQYF. The CDR3 DNA is TGTGCCAGTAGTATCAGGGGCCCAGATACGCAGTATTTT.

The chain carries TRBV11-2 and TRBJ2-3, with 9 nucleotides matching TRBD2. Germline V lookup: CDR1 SGHAT, CDR2 FQNNGV. V lost 1 base and J lost 4; bases outside the gene matches: 15. The CDR3 spans 19 residues. The CDR3 is CASSLATSILAGLPDTQYF. The CDR3 nucleotides are TGTGCCAGCAGCTTAGCCACTTCTATCCTAGCGGGGTTGCCAGATACGCAGTATTTT.

In its sample, this clone was seen once. The chain combines TRBV7-9 with TRBJ2-7; D uncertain. Germline assignment: CDR1 SEHNR and CDR2 FQNEAQ (reference sequence). Trimming stripped 1 base from V and 2 bases from J, with 3 bases between. CDR3 length equals 12 residues. This CDR3 is CASSLVAYEQYF. In DNA, the CDR3 is TGTGCCAGCAGCTTAGTAGCCTACGAGCAGTACTTC.

The chain links TRBV19 to TRBJ1-1, with TRBD1 identical over 8 bases. Germline V gives CDR1 LNHDA, CDR2 SQIVND (reference sequence). Germline trimming cut 9 bases from V and 1 base from J; bases unmatched to any gene: 4. The CDR3 totals 13 residues. CDR3 loop: CASRDRSNTEAFF. The DNA of the CDR3 is TGTGCCAGCCGGGACAGGTCGAACACTGAAGCTTTCTTT.

J is TRBJ1-1 and V is TRBV29-1; 7 positions agree with TRBD1. Germline V lookup: CDR1 SQVTM, CDR2 ANQGSEA. The CDR3 extends over 13 amino acids. V was pared by 1 base and J by 1 base, with 0 bases of the junction left unmatched. CDR3: CSVEGQGNTEAFF. For the CDR3, the DNA is TGCAGCGTTGAAGGACAGGGGAACACTGAAGCTTTCTTT. Variable domain in full (rest from reference TRBV29-1 and TRBJ1-1): SAVISQKPSRDICQRGTSLTIQCQVDSQVTMMFWYRQQPGQSLTLIATANQGSEATYESGFVIDKFPISRPNLTFSTLTVSNMSPEDSSIYLCSVEGQGNTEAFFGQGTRLTVV.

The CDR3 loop is CASSLAWGVNQPQHF. The CDR3, as DNA: TGTGCCAGCAGCTTGGCCTGGGGGGTTAATCAGCCCCAGCATTTT. This chain joins TRBV5-6 and TRBJ1-5; D is possibly TRBD1 (5 bases). Germline loops: CDR1 SGHDT, CDR2 YYEEEE. The V and J ends lost 0 bases and 4 bases respectively, with 11 bases between them. The CDR3 contains 15 residues.

V is TRBV7-2 and J is TRBJ2-3; D gene uncertain. Trimming cost V 5 bases and J 0 bases, with 15 bases left between them. The CDR3 length is 16 residues. Looked up from germline, CDR1 is SGHTA and CDR2 is FQGNSA. The chain's CDR3 is CASSLPRTASTDTQYF. Here the CDR3 DNA reads TGTGCCAGCAGCCTCCCCCGTACAGCTAGCACAGATACGCAGTATTTT.

The rearrangement uses TRBV18 and TRBJ1-5; a weak D match, TRBD1 (6 bases). Germline loops: CDR1 KGHSH, CDR2 LQKENI. There are 19 residues in the CDR3. Deletions cut 1 base from V and 8 bases from J, with 27 bases between. The CDR3 DNA sequence: TGTGCCAGCTCACCACTGTCAGGCGTTGTGTGCAGGGGATTAGAGCCCCAGCATTTT. This encodes CASSPLSGVVCRGLEPQHF.

The V gene is TRBV18, the J gene TRBJ1-3; unclear D gene. The V and J ends lost 3 bases and 0 bases respectively, with 9 bases between them. This CDR3 comprises 15 residues. Per germline, CDR1 KGHSH and CDR2 LQKENI. The CDR3 protein is CASSPSAYSGNTIYF. In DNA, the CDR3 is TGTGCCAGCTCACCCTCAGCGTACTCTGGAAACACCATATATTTT.